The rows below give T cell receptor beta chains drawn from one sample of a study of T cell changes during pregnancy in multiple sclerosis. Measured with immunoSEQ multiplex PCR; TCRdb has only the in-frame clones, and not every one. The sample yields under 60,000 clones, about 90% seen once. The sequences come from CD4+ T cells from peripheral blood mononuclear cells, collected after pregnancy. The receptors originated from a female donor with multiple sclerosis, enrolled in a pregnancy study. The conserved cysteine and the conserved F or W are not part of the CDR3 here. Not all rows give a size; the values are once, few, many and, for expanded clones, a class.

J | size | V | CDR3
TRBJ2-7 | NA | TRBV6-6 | ASSRLAGDNEQY
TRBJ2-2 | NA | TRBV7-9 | ASSRGQATGELF
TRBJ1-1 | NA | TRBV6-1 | ASRQEGVIATEAF
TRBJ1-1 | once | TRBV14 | ASSQDLSRGSAF
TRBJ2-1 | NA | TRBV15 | ATSFVSTLNEQF
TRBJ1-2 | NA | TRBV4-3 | ASSQGGGLSGYT
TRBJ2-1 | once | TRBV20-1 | SAGPYNEQF
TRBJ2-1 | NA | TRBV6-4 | ASSESGSLSYNEQF
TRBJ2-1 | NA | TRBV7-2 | ASSLVAGGLVYNEQF
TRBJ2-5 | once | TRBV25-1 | ASSAPGYQETQY
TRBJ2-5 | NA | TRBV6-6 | ASSYDTGRETQY
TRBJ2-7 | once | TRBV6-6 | ASSRTSGSYEQY
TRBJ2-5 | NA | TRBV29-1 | SSQGRGETQY
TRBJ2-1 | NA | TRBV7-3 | ASSLLGGLNNEQF
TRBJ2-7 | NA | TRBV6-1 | ATTRVAGGEEQY
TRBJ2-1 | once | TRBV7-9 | ASSPRTSGSYNEQF
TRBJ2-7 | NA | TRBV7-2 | ASSRAGTETYEQY
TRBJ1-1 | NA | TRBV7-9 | ASSYGTVNSEAF
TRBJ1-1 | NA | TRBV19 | ASRSQQGVNTEAF
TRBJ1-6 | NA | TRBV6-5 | ASSDHRDNSPLH
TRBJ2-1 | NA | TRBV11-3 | ASSLDLAGAYNEQF
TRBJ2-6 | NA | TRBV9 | ASSVGLASSGANVLT
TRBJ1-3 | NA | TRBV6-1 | ASSGVGGPGNTIY
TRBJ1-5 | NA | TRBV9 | ASSHPFPQGLYSNQPQH
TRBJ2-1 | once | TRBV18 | ASSPTAREGLAGVWVLF
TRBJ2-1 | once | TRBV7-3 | ASSPGQSYNEQF
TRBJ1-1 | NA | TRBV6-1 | ASLDRVWTEAF
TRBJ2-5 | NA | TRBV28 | ASSLYGGAATETQY
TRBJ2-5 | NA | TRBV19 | ASSIRGLERETQY
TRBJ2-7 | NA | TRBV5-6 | ASSLYGTGAYEQY
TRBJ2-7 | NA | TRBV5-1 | ASSWIWDSNDKTTYEQY
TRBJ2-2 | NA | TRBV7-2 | ASSLEGTGELF
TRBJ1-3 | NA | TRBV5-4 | ASSLDRGNTIY
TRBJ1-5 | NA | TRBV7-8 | ASTDPGGQPQH
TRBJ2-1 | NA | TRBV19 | ASSLRPGLRMDEQF
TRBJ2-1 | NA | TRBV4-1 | ASSQASGISYNEQF
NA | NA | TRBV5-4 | ASSHSQGAYEQY
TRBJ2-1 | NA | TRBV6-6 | ASSYGGYNEQF
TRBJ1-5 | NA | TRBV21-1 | ASSTPDRAHNQPQH
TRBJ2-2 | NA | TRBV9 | ASSVLGEATGELF
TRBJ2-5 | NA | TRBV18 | ASSPLYQETQY
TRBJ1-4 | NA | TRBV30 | AWGNFGQGGGKTV
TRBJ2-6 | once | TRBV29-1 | SVPGQGLFGANVLT
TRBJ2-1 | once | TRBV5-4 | ASSQTSGSYNEQF
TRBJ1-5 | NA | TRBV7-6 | ASSPDSNQPQH
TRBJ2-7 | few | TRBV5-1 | ASTGGGGRSEQY
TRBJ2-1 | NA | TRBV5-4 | ASSTGLNLNEQF
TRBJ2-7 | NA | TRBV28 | ASRPGLAGGGTSYEQY
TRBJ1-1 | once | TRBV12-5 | ASGSGQGRNTEAF
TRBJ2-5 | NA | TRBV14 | ASSQAKGLAGQETQY